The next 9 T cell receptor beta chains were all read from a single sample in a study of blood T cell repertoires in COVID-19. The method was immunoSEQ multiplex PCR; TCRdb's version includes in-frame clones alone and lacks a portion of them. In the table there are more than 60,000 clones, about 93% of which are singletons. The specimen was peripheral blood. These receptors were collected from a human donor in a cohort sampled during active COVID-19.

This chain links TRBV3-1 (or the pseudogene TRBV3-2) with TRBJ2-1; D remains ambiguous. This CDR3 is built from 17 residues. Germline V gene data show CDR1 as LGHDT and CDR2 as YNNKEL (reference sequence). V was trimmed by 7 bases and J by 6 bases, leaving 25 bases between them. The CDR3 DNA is TGTGCCAGCACCCTTGCATCGGTGGGCCTGGTGAGCAATGAGCAGTTCTTC. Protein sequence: CASTLASVGLVSNEQFF.

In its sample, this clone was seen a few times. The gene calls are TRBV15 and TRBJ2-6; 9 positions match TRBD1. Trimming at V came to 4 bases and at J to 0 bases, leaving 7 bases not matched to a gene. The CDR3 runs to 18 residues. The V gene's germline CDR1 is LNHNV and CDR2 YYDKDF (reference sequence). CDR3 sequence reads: CATSTLTGGASGANVLTF. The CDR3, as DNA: TGTGCCACCAGCACCTTGACAGGGGGGGCCTCTGGGGCCAACGTCCTGACTTTC.

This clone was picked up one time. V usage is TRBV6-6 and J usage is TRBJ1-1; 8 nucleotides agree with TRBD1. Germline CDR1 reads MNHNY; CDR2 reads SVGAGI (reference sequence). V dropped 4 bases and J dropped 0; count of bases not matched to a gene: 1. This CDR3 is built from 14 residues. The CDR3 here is CASSSTGVNTEAFF. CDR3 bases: TGTGCCAGCAGTTCGACAGGGGTGAACACTGAAGCTTTCTTT.

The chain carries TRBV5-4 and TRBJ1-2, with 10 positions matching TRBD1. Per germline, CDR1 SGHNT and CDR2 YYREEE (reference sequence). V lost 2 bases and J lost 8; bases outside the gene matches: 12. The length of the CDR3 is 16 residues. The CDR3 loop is CASSFRGPDRGYGYTF. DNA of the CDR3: TGTGCCAGCAGCTTTCGGGGTCCGGACAGGGGGTACGGCTACACCTTC. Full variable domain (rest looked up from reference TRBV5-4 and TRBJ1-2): ETGVTQSPTHLIKTRGQQVTLRCSSQSGHNTVSWYQQALGQGPQFIFQYYREEENGRGNFPPRFSGLQFPNYSSELNVNALELDDSALYLCASSFRGPDRGYGYTFGSGTRLTVV.

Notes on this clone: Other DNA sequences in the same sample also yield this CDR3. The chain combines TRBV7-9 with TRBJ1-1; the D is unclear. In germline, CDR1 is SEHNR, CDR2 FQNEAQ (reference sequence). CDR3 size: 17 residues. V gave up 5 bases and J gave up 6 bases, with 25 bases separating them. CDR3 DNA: TGTGCCAGCAGCACCTCCAGATTTGCTGGCCAACACGCTGAAGCTTTCTTT. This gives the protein CASSTSRFAGQHAEAFF.

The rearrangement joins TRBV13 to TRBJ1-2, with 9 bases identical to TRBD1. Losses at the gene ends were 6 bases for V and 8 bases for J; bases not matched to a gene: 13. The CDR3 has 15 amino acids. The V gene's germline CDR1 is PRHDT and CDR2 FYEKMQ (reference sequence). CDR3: CASSPNPRTGVGYTF. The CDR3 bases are TGTGCCAGCAGTCCTAATCCGAGGACAGGGGTCGGCTACACCTTC.

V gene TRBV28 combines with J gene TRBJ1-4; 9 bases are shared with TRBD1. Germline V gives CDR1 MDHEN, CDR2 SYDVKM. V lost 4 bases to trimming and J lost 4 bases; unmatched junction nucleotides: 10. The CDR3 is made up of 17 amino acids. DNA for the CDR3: TGTGCCAGCAGTTCGGGACAGGGTTGGGGGGATAATGAAAAACTGTTTTTT. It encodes CASSSGQGWGDNEKLFF. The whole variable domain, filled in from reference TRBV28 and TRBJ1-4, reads DVKVTQSSRYLVKRTGEKVFLECVQDMDHENMFWYRQDPGLGLRLIYFSYDVKMKEKGDIPEGYSVSREKKERFSLILESASTNQTSMYLCASSSGQGWGDNEKLFFGSGTQLSVL.

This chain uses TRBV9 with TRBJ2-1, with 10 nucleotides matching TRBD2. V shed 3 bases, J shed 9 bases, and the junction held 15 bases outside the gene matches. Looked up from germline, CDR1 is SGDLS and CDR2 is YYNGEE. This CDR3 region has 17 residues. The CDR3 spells CASSAPLAGVRRGEQFF. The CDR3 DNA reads TGTGCCAGCAGCGCCCCGCTAGCGGGGGTTAGAAGAGGTGAGCAGTTCTTC. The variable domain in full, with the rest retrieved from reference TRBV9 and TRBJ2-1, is DSGVTQTPKHLITATGQRVTLRCSPRSGDLSVYWYQQSLDQGLQFLIQYYNGEERAKGNILERFSAQQFPDLHSELNLSSLELGDSALYFCASSAPLAGVRRGEQFFGPGTRLTVL.

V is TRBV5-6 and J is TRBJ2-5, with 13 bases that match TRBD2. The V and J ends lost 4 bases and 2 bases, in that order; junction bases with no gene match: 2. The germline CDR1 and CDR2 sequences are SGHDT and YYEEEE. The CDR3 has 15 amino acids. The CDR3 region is CASSKTSGGQETQYF. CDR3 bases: TGTGCCAGCAGCAAGACTAGCGGGGGGCAAGAGACCCAGTACTTC. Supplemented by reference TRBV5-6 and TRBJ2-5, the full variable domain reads DAGVTQSPTHLIKTRGQQVTLRCSPKSGHDTVSWYQQALGQGPQFIFQYYEEEERQRGNFPDRFSGHQFPNYSSELNVNALLLGDSALYLCASSKTSGGQETQYFGPGTRLLVL.